The next 2 T cell receptor beta chains were all read from a single sample in a study of shared clonotypes between healthy human individuals. Repertoires were generated with immunoSEQ multiplex PCR, while TCRdb's copy carries only in-frame clones and drops some. The top ten hold around 0.37% of the sample, which has 2 million to 3 million clones, 90% to 95% seen once. The sample taken for sequencing was naive CD4+ T cells from PBMCs. The subset here: CD45RA+ positively selected. These TCRs come from a man younger than 35 in good health. Some clones in this sample may be carry-over from other donors' samples.

The V call is TRBV27, the J call TRBJ1-1; D might be TRBD1 (5 bases). Germline lookup yields CDR1 MNHEY and CDR2 SMNVEV (reference sequence). V was trimmed by 2 bases and J by 1 base, leaving 8 bases between them. This CDR3 contains 14 residues. The CDR3 bases are TGTGCCAGCAGTTTAGGGCAGGGGAACACTGAAGCTTTCTTT. It encodes CASSLGQGNTEAFF.

This chain joins TRBV9 and TRBJ2-1; D unclear. The length of the CDR3 is 12 residues. Germline lookup yields CDR1 SGDLS and CDR2 YYNGEE. The ends were cut back, 0 bases at V and 9 bases at J, with 7 bases in the middle. The CDR3 DNA reads as TGTGCCAGCAGCGTAGCAATCACTGAGCAGTTCTTC. Amino acid sequence: CASSVAITEQFF.